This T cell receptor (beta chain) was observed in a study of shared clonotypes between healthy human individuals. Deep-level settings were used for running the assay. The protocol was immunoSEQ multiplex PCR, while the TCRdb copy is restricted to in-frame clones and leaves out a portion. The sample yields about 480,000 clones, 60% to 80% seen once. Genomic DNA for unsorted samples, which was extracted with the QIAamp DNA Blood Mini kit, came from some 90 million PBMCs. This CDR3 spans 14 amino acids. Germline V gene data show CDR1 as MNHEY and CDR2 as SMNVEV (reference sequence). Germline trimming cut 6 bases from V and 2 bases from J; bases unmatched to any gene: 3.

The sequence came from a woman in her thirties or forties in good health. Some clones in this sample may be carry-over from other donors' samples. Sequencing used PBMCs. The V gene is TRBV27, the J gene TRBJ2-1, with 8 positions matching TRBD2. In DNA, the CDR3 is TGTGCCAGCAGCCTGGGACTAGCCTACAATGAGCAGTTCTTC. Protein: CASSLGLAYNEQFF.